Below, 28 T cell receptor beta chains from the same sample are listed, as sequenced in a study of blood T cells in healthy people across ages. A J-beta primer mix and a sample-barcoded 5' primer were used in a second PCR of about 7 to 12 cycles. MiXCR, run by TCRdb on the 5' RACE reads, gives a single entry per CDR3 protein. The sample lists under 2 million distinct CDR3 sequences, approximately 32% occurring once. The sequencing sample was made of blood. Every receptor here comes from a woman aged 25 to 39 in good health.

This clonotype was seen a handful of times. This chain links TRBV10-3 with TRBJ1-1; possibly TRBD1 for D (5 bases). The V gene lost 3 bases and the J gene lost 6 bases, with 14 bases spanning the gap. The CDR3 totals 14 residues. Germline V CDR1 and CDR2: ENHRY, SYGVKD. CDR3 nucleotides: TGTGCCATCAGTGAAGTCGGGGGAAAGGCTGAAGCTTTCTTT. This encodes CAISEVGGKAEAFF.

V usage is TRBV5-5 and J usage is TRBJ2-6; no definite D call. Germline CDR1 is SGHKS and CDR2 is YYEKEE (reference sequence). CDR3 length equals 16 residues. V gave up 4 bases and J gave up 1 base, with 12 bases separating them. Here the CDR3 reads CASSEAASSGANVLTF. The DNA of the CDR3 is TGTGCCAGCAGCGAGGCTGCCAGTTCTGGGGCCAACGTCCTGACTTTC.

The J gene is TRBJ1-2, the V gene TRBV9, with D possibly being TRBD1 (5 bases). The V end was cut by 0 bases, the J end by 3 bases, with 12 bases between. The CDR3 covers 15 residues. Germline-derived CDR1 and CDR2 are SGDLS and YYNGEE. CDR3: CASSVGQGEYYGYTF. CDR3 DNA: TGTGCCAGCAGCGTAGGCCAGGGAGAGTACTATGGCTACACCTTC. The entire variable domain, with the rest obtained from reference TRBV9 and TRBJ1-2, is as follows: DSGVTQTPKHLITATGQRVTLRCSPRSGDLSVYWYQQSLDQGLQFLIQYYNGEERAKGNILERFSAQQFPDLHSELNLSSLELGDSALYFCASSVGQGEYYGYTFGSGTRLTVV.

The J gene is TRBJ1-1, the V gene TRBV2; D ambiguous. V lost 6 bases and J 1 base, leaving 6 bases between the germline ends. This CDR3 contains 12 residues. The V gene's germline CDR1 is SNHLY and CDR2 FYNNEI. The DNA of the CDR3 is TGTGCCAGCAGACAATCGAACACTGAAGCTTTCTTT. This translates into CASRQSNTEAFF.

This clonotype was seen a handful of times. The chain employs TRBV9 and TRBJ2-7, with D tentatively TRBD2 (5 bases). Trimming left V 3 bases short and J 0 bases short, with 13 bases between. Germline CDR1 and CDR2: SGDLS and YYNGEE. This CDR3 contains 15 residues. This CDR3 reads CASSDSSGISYEQYF. The CDR3 DNA sequence: TGTGCCAGCAGCGATTCGTCGGGGATCTCCTACGAGCAGTACTTC. Variable domain in full (rest from reference TRBV9 and TRBJ2-7): DSGVTQTPKHLITATGQRVTLRCSPRSGDLSVYWYQQSLDQGLQFLIQYYNGEERAKGNILERFSAQQFPDLHSELNLSSLELGDSALYFCASSDSSGISYEQYFGPGTRLTVT.

The rearrangement joins TRBV4-1 to TRBJ2-3; 9 bases match TRBD2. The CDR3 consists of 17 residues. V lost 1 base and J lost 1; bases outside the gene matches: 6. Germline V gives CDR1 MGHRA, CDR2 YSYEKL. CDR3 DNA: TGCGCCAGCAGCCAAGGTCGAGCGGGAGGACGCACAGATACGCAGTATTTT. Translation gives CASSQGRAGGRTDTQYF.

V gene TRBV20-1 combines with J gene TRBJ2-3; 9 bases align to TRBD2. V was pared by 5 bases and J by 0 bases, with 9 bases of the junction left unmatched. The CDR3 spans 16 residues. Germline assignment: CDR1 DFQATT and CDR2 SNEGSKA (reference sequence). The CDR3 sequence is CSAETSGSRSTDTQYF. The CDR3 DNA is TGCAGTGCTGAGACTAGCGGCAGTCGTAGCACAGATACGCAGTATTTT.

This clonotype was observed a few times. At one end the junction does not follow the germline gene, possibly because of a read error. The CDR3 loop is CASSLLIGQGSHEQYF. As DNA, the CDR3 is TGTGCCAGCAGCCTTCTTATCGGACAGGGCTCCCACGAGCAGTACTTC. V gene TRBV3-1 combines with J gene TRBJ2-7, with 8 bases aligning to TRBD1. The germline V gene has CDR1 LGHDT and CDR2 YNNKEL (reference sequence). The length of the CDR3 is 16 residues.

V is TRBV4-2 and J is TRBJ1-2; weak D call: TRBD1 (5 bases). The germline gives CDR1 LGHNA, CDR2 YNFKEQ. CDR3 length: 16 amino acids. V lost 3 bases, J lost 2 bases, and 16 bases lay in between. CDR3 loop: CASSQATARDNYGYTF. CDR3 nucleotide sequence: TGTGCCAGCAGCCAGGCGACAGCTAGGGACAACTATGGCTACACCTTC.

V and J are TRBV5-1 and TRBJ1-4, with D hard to call. The V end was cut by 4 bases, the J end by 7 bases, with 14 bases between. The CDR3 is made up of 14 amino acids. CDR1 and CDR2 from the germline V gene are SGHRS and YFSETQ. CDR3 residues: CASSRPGRGEKLFF. The CDR3 DNA reads as TGCGCCAGCAGCCGCCCAGGACGTGGTGAAAAACTGTTTTTT.

The CDR3 DNA is TGCAGTGCCCACAGGGAAAATGAAAAACTGTTTTTT. Amino acid sequence: CSAHRENEKLFF. The chain is built from TRBV20-1 and TRBJ1-4; D perhaps matches TRBD1 (6 bases). With 6 bases removed from V and 5 bases from J, the gap between germline ends came to 10 bases. The CDR3 runs 12 residues. Germline V gene data show CDR1 as DFQATT and CDR2 as SNEGSKA (reference sequence).

This chain uses TRBV20-1 with TRBJ2-7; tentative D call: TRBD2 (6 bases). Trimming removed 0 bases from V and 3 bases from J, with 12 bases in between. CDR3 length equals 14 residues. Germline loops: CDR1 DFQATT, CDR2 SNEGSKA (reference sequence). This CDR3 is CSARDIASDYEQYF. Here the CDR3 DNA reads TGCAGTGCTAGAGATATCGCTAGCGACTACGAGCAGTACTTC.

The table lists this clonotype with a few counts. The V gene is TRBV6-1, the J gene TRBJ2-7, with 9 bases identical to TRBD1. Germline loops: CDR1 MNHNS, CDR2 SASEGT. This CDR3 comprises 14 residues. The trim removed 2 bases at V and 5 bases at J, leaving 4 bases unmatched. CDR3 loop: CASSERGTGHEQYF. CDR3 bases: TGTGCCAGCAGTGAACGAGGGACAGGGCACGAGCAGTACTTC.

The sample holds a few counts of this clonotype. This chain links TRBV6-6 with TRBJ2-5, with 11 nucleotides matching TRBD2. The junction had 10 bases not matched to a gene; V was cut back by 6 bases and J by 1 base. The germline V gene has CDR1 MNHNY and CDR2 SVGAGI (reference sequence). The CDR3 runs 17 residues. The CDR3: CASRPASGGYRQETQYF. The CDR3 bases are TGTGCCAGCAGACCAGCTAGCGGGGGGTACCGCCAAGAGACCCAGTACTTC.

This clonotype was seen a handful of times. J is TRBJ1-1 and V is TRBV6-2 or TRBV6-3, with unresolved D. CDR1 MNHEY and CDR2 SVGEGT come from the germline V gene. The CDR3 runs to 12 residues. V lost 5 bases to trimming and J lost 7 bases, with 11 bases between them. The CDR3 reads CASSHDNFEAFF. The CDR3 nucleotides read TGTGCCAGCAGTCATGATAATTTTGAAGCTTTCTTT.

For this clonotype: This may arise from a read error, as a much more abundant clone is one base away. This sequence joins TRBV10-2 and TRBJ2-4; perhaps D is TRBD1 or TRBD2 (5 bases each). Gene TRBJ2-7 matches the end of the DNA better, so the J call may be wrong. The CDR3 contains 11 residues. Germline CDR1 reads WSHSY; CDR2 reads SAAADI. The chain's CDR3 is CASEVGVEQYF. Here the CDR3 DNA reads TGCGCCAGCGAAGTGGGGGTCGAGCAGTACTTC.

V is TRBV6-5 and J is TRBJ1-1; D ambiguous. CDR1 MNHEY and CDR2 SVGAGI come from the germline V gene. V lost 7 bases to trimming and J lost 4 bases, with 10 bases between them. The CDR3 is 12 amino acids. CDR3 loop: CASKAYSTEAFF. The CDR3 bases are TGTGCCAGCAAAGCCTATAGCACTGAAGCTTTCTTT.

At least ten counts were recorded for this clonotype. This chain joins TRBV20-1 and TRBJ2-7; 9 positions match TRBD2. CDR1 DFQATT and CDR2 SNEGSKA come from the germline V gene (reference sequence). The CDR3 is 14 amino acids. The trim removed 5 bases at V and 4 bases at J, leaving 9 bases unmatched. CDR3 coding DNA: TGCAGTGCTCTAATACTAGCGGGCGTTTACGAGCAGTACTTC. This translates into CSALILAGVYEQYF.

V usage is TRBV29-1 and J usage is TRBJ2-5; D is possibly TRBD2 (6 bases). The DNA matches TRBJ2-7 better at its end, which makes the J call doubtful. This CDR3 region has 13 residues. The V gene's germline CDR1 is SQVTM and CDR2 ANQGSEA. The CDR3 protein is CSVGPGGRYEQYF. The CDR3 nucleotides are TGCAGCGTTGGACCCGGGGGACGATACGAGCAGTACTTC.

The CDR3 loop is CASSSADRTGVYEQYF. CDR3 bases: TGTGCCAGCAGTTCAGCCGACAGGACAGGGGTGTACGAGCAGTACTTC. The chain joins TRBV27 to TRBJ2-7; 9 bases are a match to TRBD1. Losses at the gene ends were 4 bases for V and 4 bases for J; bases not matched to a gene: 11. Germline values: CDR1 MNHEY, CDR2 SMNVEV (reference sequence). This CDR3 is 16 amino acids long.

The genes are TRBV5-6 and TRBJ1-2; D is uncertain. There are 12 residues in the CDR3. The V gene lost 1 base and the J gene lost 8 bases, with 9 bases spanning the gap. Germline lookup yields CDR1 SGHDT and CDR2 YYEEEE. The CDR3 reads CASSLWRGGYTF. The CDR3 nucleotides read TGTGCCAGCAGCTTGTGGAGAGGGGGCTACACCTTC.

Regarding this clonotype: The junction and the germline gene differ at one end; a read error may be behind it. The V and J genes are TRBV11-2 and TRBJ2-1, with TRBD2 identical over 11 bases. CDR1 is SGHAT, CDR2 FQNNGV, per germline. The CDR3 spans 15 residues. The CDR3: CARSFSGGAFNEQFF. In DNA, the CDR3 is TGTGCCCGCAGCTTTAGCGGGGGGGCGTTCAATGAGCAGTTCTTC. Filled out from reference TRBV11-2 and TRBJ2-1, the complete variable domain reads EAGVAQSPRYKIIEKRQSVAFWCNPISGHATLYWYQQILGQGPKLLIQFQNNGVVDDSQLPKDRFSAERLKGVDSTLKIQPAKLEDSAVYLCARSFSGGAFNEQFFGPGTRLTVL.

The rearrangement joins TRBV29-1 to TRBJ1-2; 9 nucleotides line up with TRBD1. CDR1 and CDR2 (germline): SQVTM, ANQGSEA. V trimming: 3 bases; J trimming: 7 bases; junction bases outside the gene matches: 18. The CDR3 has 17 residues. CDR3 region: CSVEAIRRGQGSSGYTF. Written as DNA, the CDR3 is TGCAGCGTTGAGGCCATCCGCAGGGGACAGGGATCAAGTGGCTACACCTTC.

This clonotype showed up many times. Compared with germline, one end of the junction differs, possibly owing to a read error. This chain joins TRBV5-1 and TRBJ2-5; 7 bases agree with TRBD2. Looked up from germline, CDR1 is SGHRS and CDR2 is YFSETQ. The CDR3 covers 13 residues. The CDR3 region is CASSLAREETQYF. CDR3 nucleotide sequence: TGTGCCAGCAGCTTAGCGCGGGAGGAGACCCAGTACTTC.

This clonotype was found a few times. V gene TRBV10-2 combines with J gene TRBJ2-1; D unclear. V was trimmed by 8 bases and J by 0 bases, leaving 14 bases between them. CDR3 size: 15 residues. Germline CDR1 is WSHSY and CDR2 is SAAADI. Here the CDR3 DNA reads TGCGCCAGCCTCTCGCCTAGGAGCTCCTACAATGAGCAGTTCTTC. Its translation: CASLSPRSSYNEQFF.

The table lists this clonotype with a few counts. The chain links TRBV5-1 to TRBJ2-1; D unclear. The CDR3 sequence is 13 residues long. The germline V gene has CDR1 SGHRS and CDR2 YFSETQ. V was trimmed by 0 bases and J by 5 bases, leaving 6 bases between them. CDR3 in DNA: TGCGCCAGCAGCTTGGAAAGCAACAATGAGCAGTTCTTC. Amino acids: CASSLESNNEQFF.

This clonotype turned up a few times. The CDR3 here is CASSLGAGGHYNEQFF. The CDR3 coding sequence is TGTGCCAGCAGTTTAGGAGCGGGAGGGCACTACAATGAGCAGTTCTTC. The chain is built from TRBV12-3 or TRBV12-4 and TRBJ2-1; 10 bases fit TRBD2. This CDR3 spans 16 amino acids. V trimming: 1 base; J trimming: 3 bases; junction bases outside the gene matches: 3.

This chain uses TRBV11-2 with TRBJ1-6; D is perhaps TRBD1 (6 bases). The CDR3 spans 15 residues. V lost 0 bases and J 8 bases, leaving 11 bases between the germline ends. Germline CDR1 reads SGHAT; CDR2 reads FQNNGV. The CDR3 region has the DNA TGTGCCAGCAGCTTAGACCACAGGGATGATTCACCCCTCCACTTT. Amino acids: CASSLDHRDDSPLHF.